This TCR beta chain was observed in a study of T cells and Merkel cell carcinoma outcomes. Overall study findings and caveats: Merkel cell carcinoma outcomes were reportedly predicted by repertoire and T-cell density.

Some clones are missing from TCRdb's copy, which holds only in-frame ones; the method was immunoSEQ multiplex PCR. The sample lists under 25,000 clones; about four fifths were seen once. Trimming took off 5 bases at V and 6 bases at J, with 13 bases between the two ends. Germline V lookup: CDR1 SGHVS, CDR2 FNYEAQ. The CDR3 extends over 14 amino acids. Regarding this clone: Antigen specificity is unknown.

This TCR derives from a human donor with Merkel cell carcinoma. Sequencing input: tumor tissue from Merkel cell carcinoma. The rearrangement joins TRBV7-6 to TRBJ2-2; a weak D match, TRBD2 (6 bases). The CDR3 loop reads CASSPGTGAGELFF. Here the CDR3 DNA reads TGTGCCAGCAGCCCCGGGACGGGAGCCGGGGAGCTGTTTTTT.